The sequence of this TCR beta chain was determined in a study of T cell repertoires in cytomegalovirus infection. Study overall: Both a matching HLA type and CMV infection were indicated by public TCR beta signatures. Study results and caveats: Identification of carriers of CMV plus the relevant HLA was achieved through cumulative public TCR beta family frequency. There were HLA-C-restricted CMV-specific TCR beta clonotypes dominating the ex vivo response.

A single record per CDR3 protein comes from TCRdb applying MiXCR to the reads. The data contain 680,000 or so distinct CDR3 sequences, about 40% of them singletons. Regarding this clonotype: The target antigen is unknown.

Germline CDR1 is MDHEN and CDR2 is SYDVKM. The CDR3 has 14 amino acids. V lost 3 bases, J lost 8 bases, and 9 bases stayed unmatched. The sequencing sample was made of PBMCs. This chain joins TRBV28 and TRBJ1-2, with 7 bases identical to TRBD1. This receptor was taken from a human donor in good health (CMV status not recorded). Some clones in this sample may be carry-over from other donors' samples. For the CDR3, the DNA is TGTGCCAGCAGTTTGAGAAGGGGGCCATCGGGCTACACCTTC. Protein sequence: CASSLRRGPSGYTF.